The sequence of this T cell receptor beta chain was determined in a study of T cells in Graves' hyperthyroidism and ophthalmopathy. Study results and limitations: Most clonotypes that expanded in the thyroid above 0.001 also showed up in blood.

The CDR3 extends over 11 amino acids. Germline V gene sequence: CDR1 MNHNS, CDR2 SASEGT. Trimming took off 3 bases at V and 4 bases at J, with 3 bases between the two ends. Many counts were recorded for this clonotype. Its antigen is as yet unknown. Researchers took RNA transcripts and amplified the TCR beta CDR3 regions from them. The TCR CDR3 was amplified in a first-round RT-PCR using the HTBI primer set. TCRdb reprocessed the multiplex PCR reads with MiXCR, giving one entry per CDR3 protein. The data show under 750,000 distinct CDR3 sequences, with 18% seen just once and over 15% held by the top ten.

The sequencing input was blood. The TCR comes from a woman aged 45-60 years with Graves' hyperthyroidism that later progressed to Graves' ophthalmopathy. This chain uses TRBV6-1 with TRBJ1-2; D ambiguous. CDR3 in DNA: TGTGCCAGCAGTGACCGCTATGGCTACACCTTC. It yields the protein CASSDRYGYTF.